The rows below give T cell receptor beta chains drawn from one sample of a study of monozygotic twins with inflammatory bowel disease. One entry per CDR3 protein, without DNA, is what TCRdb gives after re-calling the 5' RACE reads. This sample lists about 380,000 distinct CDR3 sequences; its ten largest clones have 2.5% to 3%. Sequenced sample: blood. These receptor sequences come from a human donor with ulcerative colitis or Crohn's disease, or a healthy co-twin of an affected twin (not recorded which). CDR3s include the opening cysteine and the closing phenylalanine or tryptophan. Each record gives: V gene, J gene, CDR3 protein.

>TRBV6-2/TRBV6-3|TRBJ2-7
CASRDRTGGAYRYEQYF
>TRBV9|TRBJ2-5
CASSVSSKQETQYF
>TRBV19|TRBJ2-7
CASSQTPPGSYEQYF
>TRBV29-1|TRBJ2-7
CSAETESSYEQYF
>TRBV20-1|TRBJ2-7
CSARPLTGGWYEQYF
>TRBV20-1|TRBJ1-4
CSARDSRNNEKLFF
>TRBV11-1|TRBJ1-1
CASSHPPRGEAFF
>TRBV12-3/TRBV12-4|TRBJ1-2
CASSFGRGLDGYTF
>TRBV4-3|TRBJ2-2
CASSQAQGRGTGELFF
>TRBV5-1|TRBJ2-5
CASSFDRVLETQYF
>TRBV11-2|TRBJ2-1
CASSAGTSARHGEQFF
>TRBV3-1|TRBJ1-5
CASSQDRGSNQPQHF